The T cell receptor beta chain described here comes from a study of a mutant IDH1 vaccine in newly diagnosed glioma. Study-wide context: With temozolomide cycles, or 4-6 weeks after radiotherapy alone, vaccination was started. Treated patients had a mean age of roughly 39 years and a 62.5% male, around 38% female split.

Clones were read by immunoSEQ multiplex PCR, and TCRdb kept only the in-frame ones, dropping some. This sample yields over 55,000 clones, of which under 85% are seen a single time; around 3.5% belongs to the top ten. Overall study findings and caveats: Patients showed vaccine-induced immune responses at a rate of under 95%.

As for this clone: Its target is not known.

The time point is: week 11, during vaccination. What each vaccine dose contained was 300 ug of mutant IDH1 20-mer peptide, accompanied by topical imiquimod. Trimming shortened V by 7 bases and J by 5 bases, and 8 bases separated the two germline ends. This CDR3 contains 12 residues. The V gene's germline CDR1 is ENHRY and CDR2 SYGVKD. This chain connects TRBV10-3 to TRBJ2-2, with D maybe TRBD1 (6 bases). This material consisted of PBMCs, taken from a glioma patient whose treatment included an IDH1 peptide vaccine. The clonotype was recovered from a young man with glioma. CDR3 coding DNA: TGTGCCATCATGAGGGGGACCGGGGAGCTGTTTTTT. Translating it yields CAIMRGTGELFF.